The T cell receptor (beta chain) described here comes from a study of cytomegalovirus exposure and HLA in healthy donors. About this clone itself: Its antigen remains unknown.

Measured with immunoSEQ multiplex PCR; TCRdb has only the in-frame clones, and not every one. The table has 150,000 to 200,000 clones, 75% to 90% seen once. The CDR3 spans 14 residues. Germline V gives CDR1 SGHRS, CDR2 YFSETQ. J lost 2 bases, V lost 4 bases, and 6 bases had no gene match. Study-wide points: CMV antigen specificity was confirmed in vitro for three CMV-associated chains.

The sample was PBMCs. The clonotype originates from a man between 18 and 29 years old in good health and CMV-seropositive. V gene TRBV5-1 combines with J gene TRBJ2-7; 7 bases line up with TRBD2. The CDR3 DNA follows: TGCGCCAGCAGCCATGGGAGGGTTCCCTACGAGCAGTACTTC. Translation: CASSHGRVPYEQYF.